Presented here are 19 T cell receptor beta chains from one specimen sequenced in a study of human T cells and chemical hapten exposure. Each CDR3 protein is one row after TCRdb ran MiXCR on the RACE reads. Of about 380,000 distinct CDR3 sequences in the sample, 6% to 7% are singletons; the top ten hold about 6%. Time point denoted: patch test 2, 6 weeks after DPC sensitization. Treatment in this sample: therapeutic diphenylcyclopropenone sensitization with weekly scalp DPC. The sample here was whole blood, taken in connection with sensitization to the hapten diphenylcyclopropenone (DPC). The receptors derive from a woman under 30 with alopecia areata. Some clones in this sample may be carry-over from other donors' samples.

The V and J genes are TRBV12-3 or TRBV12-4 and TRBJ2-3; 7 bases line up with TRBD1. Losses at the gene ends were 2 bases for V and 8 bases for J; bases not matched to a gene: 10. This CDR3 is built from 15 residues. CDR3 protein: CASSLTGQFLPTQYF. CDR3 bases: TGTGCCAGCAGTTTAACGGGACAGTTCCTCCCTACGCAGTATTTT.

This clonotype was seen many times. CDR3 DNA: TGCAGTGCGCTCACCGCCCCAGGGGATTATGGCTACACCTTC. As protein: CSALTAPGDYGYTF. V usage is TRBV20-1 and J usage is TRBJ1-2; tentatively, D is TRBD1 (6 bases). Per the germline V gene, CDR1 is DFQATT and CDR2 is SNEGSKA (reference sequence). The CDR3 contains 14 residues. V was pared by 6 bases and J by 5 bases, with 19 bases between.

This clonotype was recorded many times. The CDR3 DNA reads TGCAGTGCTAGTAGTGCTAGCGGGGGAGTCACAGATACGCAGTATTTT. It encodes CSASSASGGVTDTQYF. The V call is TRBV20-1, the J call TRBJ2-3; TRBD2 agrees at 10 bases. The J segment lost 2 bases and the V segment lost 3 bases, leaving 8 bases of the junction unmatched. Germline V gene lookup returns CDR1 DFQATT and CDR2 SNEGSKA (reference sequence). This CDR3 region has 16 residues.

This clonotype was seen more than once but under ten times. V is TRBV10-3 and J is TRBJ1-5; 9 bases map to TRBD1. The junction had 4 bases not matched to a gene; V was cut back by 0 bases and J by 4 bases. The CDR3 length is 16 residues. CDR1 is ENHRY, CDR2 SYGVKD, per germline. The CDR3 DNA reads TGTGCCATCAGTGAGTCCCCAGGGACAGGGAATCAGCCCCAGCATTTT. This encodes CAISESPGTGNQPQHF.

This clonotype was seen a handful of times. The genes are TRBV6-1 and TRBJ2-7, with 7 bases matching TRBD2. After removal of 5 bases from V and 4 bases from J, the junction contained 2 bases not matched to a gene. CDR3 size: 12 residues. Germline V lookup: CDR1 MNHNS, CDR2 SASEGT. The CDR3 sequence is CASSILAYEQYF. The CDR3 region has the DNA TGTGCCAGCAGTATACTAGCGTACGAGCAGTACTTC.

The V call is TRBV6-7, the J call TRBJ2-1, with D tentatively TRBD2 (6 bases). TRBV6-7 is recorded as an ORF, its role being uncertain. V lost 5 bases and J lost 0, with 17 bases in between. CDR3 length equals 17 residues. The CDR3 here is CASSDTRELNSYNEQFF. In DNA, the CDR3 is TGTGCCAGCAGTGATACCCGGGAGTTAAACTCCTACAATGAGCAGTTCTTC.

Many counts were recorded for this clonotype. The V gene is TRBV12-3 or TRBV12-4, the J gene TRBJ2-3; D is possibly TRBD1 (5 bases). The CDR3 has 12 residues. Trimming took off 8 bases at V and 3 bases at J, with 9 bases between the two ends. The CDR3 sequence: CASDRGTDTQYF. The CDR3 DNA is TGTGCCAGCGATAGGGGAACAGATACGCAGTATTTT.

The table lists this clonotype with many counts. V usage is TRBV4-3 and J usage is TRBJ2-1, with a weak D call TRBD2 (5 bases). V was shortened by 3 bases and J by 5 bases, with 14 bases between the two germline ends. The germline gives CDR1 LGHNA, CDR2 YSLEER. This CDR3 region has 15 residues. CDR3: CASSHLGDLNNEQFF. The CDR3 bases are TGCGCCAGCAGCCATTTGGGAGACTTGAACAATGAGCAGTTCTTC.

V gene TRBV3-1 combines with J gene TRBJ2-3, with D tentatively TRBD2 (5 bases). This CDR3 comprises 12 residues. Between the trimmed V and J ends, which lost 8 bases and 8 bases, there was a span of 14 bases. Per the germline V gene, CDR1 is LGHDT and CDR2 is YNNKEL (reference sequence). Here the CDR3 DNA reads TGTGCCAGCGGGCCCATGGGGAGTACGCAGTATTTT. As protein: CASGPMGSTQYF.

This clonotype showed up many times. The CDR3 here is CASSQVTLAYEQYF. CDR3 nucleotide sequence: TGTGCCAGCAGCCAAGTAACTCTAGCCTACGAGCAGTACTTC. This rearrangement joins TRBV3-1 to TRBJ2-7; no clear D gene. Trimming took 1 base from V and 2 from J, leaving 9 bases between them. Looked up from germline, CDR1 is LGHDT and CDR2 is YNNKEL (reference sequence). This CDR3 is 14 amino acids long.

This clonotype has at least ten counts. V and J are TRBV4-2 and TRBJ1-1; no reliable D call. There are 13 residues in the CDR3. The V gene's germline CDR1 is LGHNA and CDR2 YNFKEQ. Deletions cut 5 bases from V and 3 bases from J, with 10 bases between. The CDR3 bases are TGTGCCAGCAGCTCCACAGCTTACACTGAAGCTTTCTTT. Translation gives CASSSTAYTEAFF.

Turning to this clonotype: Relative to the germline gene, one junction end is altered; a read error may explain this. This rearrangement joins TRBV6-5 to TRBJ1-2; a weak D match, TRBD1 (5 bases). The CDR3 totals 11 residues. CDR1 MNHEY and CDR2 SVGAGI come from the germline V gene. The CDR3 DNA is TGTGCCAGCACCAAGGGGCAGTCCTTTTCCTTC. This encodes CASTKGQSFSF.

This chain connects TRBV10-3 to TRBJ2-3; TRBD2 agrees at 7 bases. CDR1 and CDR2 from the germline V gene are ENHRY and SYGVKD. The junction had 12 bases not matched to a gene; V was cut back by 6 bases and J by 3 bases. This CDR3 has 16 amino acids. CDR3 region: CAISSRLAPGTDTQYF. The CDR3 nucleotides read TGTGCCATCAGCTCCCGACTAGCCCCTGGAACAGATACGCAGTATTTT.

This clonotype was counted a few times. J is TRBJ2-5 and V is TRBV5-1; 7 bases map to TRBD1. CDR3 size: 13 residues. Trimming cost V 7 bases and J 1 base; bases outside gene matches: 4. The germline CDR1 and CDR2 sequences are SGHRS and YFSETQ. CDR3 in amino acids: CASQGQAQETQYF. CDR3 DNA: TGCGCCAGCCAAGGACAGGCCCAAGAGACCCAGTACTTC.

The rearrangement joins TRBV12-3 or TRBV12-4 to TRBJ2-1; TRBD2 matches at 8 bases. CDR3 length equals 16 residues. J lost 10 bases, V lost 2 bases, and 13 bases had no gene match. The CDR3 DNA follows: TGTGCCAGCAGTTTATCCAGCGCGGGGGGAACAACCGAGCAGTTCTTC. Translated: CASSLSSAGGTTEQFF.

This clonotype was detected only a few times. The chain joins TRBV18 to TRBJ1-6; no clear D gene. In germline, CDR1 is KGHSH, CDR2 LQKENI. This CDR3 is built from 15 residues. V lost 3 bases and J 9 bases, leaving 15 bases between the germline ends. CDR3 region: CASSPARERGSPLHF. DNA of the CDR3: TGTGCCAGCTCACCTGCCCGGGAGCGGGGTTCACCCCTCCACTTT.

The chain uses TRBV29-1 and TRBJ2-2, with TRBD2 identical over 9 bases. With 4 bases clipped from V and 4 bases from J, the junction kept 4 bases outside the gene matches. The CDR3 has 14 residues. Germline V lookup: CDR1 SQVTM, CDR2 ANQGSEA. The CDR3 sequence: CSVVGTSPTGELFF. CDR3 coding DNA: TGCAGCGTTGTGGGGACTAGCCCCACCGGGGAGCTGTTTTTT.

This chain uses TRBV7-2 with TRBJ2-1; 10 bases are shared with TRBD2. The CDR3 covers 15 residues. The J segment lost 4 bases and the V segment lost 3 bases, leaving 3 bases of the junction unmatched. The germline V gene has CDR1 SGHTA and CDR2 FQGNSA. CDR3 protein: CASSFSGGRYNEQFF. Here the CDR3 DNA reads TGTGCCAGCAGCTTTAGCGGGGGGAGATACAATGAGCAGTTCTTC.

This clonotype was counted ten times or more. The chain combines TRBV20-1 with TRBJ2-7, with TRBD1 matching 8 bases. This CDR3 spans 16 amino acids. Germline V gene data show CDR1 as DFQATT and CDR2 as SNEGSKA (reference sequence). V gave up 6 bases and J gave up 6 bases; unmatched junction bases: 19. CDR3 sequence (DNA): TGCAGTGCCGGGGACAGGCTTTCCTCCCCCCTGGGCGAGCAGTACTTC. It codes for CSAGDRLSSPLGEQYF.